The 18 T cell receptor beta chains below were found in one sample sequenced in a study of blood T cell repertoires in COVID-19. Clones were read by immunoSEQ multiplex PCR, and TCRdb kept only the in-frame ones, dropping some. The table includes over 100,000 clones, around 84% detected once. The sample consisted of peripheral blood. The origin of the receptors is a woman over 75 with active or convalescent COVID-19.

CDR3 amino acids: CAIRPRQGSTDTQYF. DNA for the CDR3: TGTGCCATCAGGCCACGACAGGGGAGCACAGATACGCAGTATTTT. The chain links TRBV10-3 to TRBJ2-3; 8 nucleotides align to TRBD1. The CDR3 consists of 15 residues. The trim removed 6 bases at V and 0 bases at J, leaving 5 bases unmatched. Per germline, CDR1 ENHRY and CDR2 SYGVKD.

This rearrangement joins TRBV5-1 to TRBJ2-7; no firm D call. The CDR3 length is 14 residues. The V and J ends lost 2 bases and 5 bases respectively, with 14 bases between them. Germline V gene lookup returns CDR1 SGHRS and CDR2 YFSETQ. The CDR3, as DNA: TGCGCCAGCAGCTTTTCAATAGCTCTCCACGAGCAGTACTTC. It encodes CASSFSIALHEQYF.

V and J are TRBV19 and TRBJ2-3; D perhaps matches TRBD1 (6 bases). Trimming took 1 base from V and 5 from J, leaving 10 bases between them. The germline V gene encodes CDR1 LNHDA and CDR2 SQIVND (reference sequence). The CDR3 loop spans 14 amino acids. The CDR3 loop reads CASSIVGAEDTQYF. The CDR3, as DNA: TGTGCCAGTAGTATAGTGGGGGCGGAAGATACGCAGTATTTT.

V and J are TRBV2 and TRBJ1-5; D unclear. Germline V gives CDR1 SNHLY, CDR2 FYNNEI. This CDR3 spans 13 amino acids. Trimming removed 7 bases at V and 1 base at J, with 8 bases between. The CDR3 bases are TGTGCCAGCACGTCCTACAGCAATCAGCCCCAGCATTTT. It translates to CASTSYSNQPQHF.

This chain links TRBV27 with TRBJ2-1; D is perhaps TRBD2 (5 bases). The germline V and J ends were trimmed by 5 bases and 2 bases, with 13 bases remaining between them. The CDR3 has 15 residues. Germline V CDR1 and CDR2: MNHEY, SMNVEV (reference sequence). Written as DNA, the CDR3 is TGTGCCAGCAGTGAGGGAACTGAAACCTACAATGAGCAGTTCTTC. It translates to CASSEGTETYNEQFF.

The chain is built from TRBV20-1 and TRBJ2-2, with unresolved D. This CDR3 spans 8 amino acids. Germline CDR1 DFQATT, CDR2 SNEGSKA (reference sequence). The CDR3, as DNA: TGCGCGACCGGGGAGCTGTTTTTT. Encoded protein: CATGELFF.

CDR3 protein: CASSRGGRRGAYEQYF. CDR3 bases: TGTGCCAGCAGCCGAGGGGGAAGGCGGGGGGCCTACGAGCAGTACTTC. V gene TRBV3-1 (or the pseudogene TRBV3-2) combines with J gene TRBJ2-7; 8 nucleotides line up with TRBD2. This CDR3 comprises 16 residues. V was pared by 4 bases and J by 2 bases, with 10 bases of the junction left unmatched. Germline V gene lookup returns CDR1 LGHDT and CDR2 YNNKEL (reference sequence).

This clone was observed a few times. The rearrangement uses TRBV13 and TRBJ2-7; 10 positions agree with TRBD2. The V segment lost 5 bases and the J segment 1 base; nucleotides outside the gene matches: 5. Germline V lookup: CDR1 PRHDT, CDR2 FYEKMQ (reference sequence). This CDR3 has 15 residues. CDR3 in DNA: TGTGCCAGCAGCCTTAGCGGGAGGCTGTCCTACGAGCAGTACTTC. Protein product: CASSLSGRLSYEQYF.

The chain has TRBV28 and TRBJ2-7; weak D call: TRBD1 (6 bases). There are 15 residues in the CDR3. V lost 2 bases, J lost 0 bases, and 11 bases lay in between. From germline, CDR1 is MDHEN and CDR2 SYDVKM. CDR3: CASSLPPGHSYEQYF. The CDR3 DNA is TGTGCCAGCAGTTTACCTCCGGGACACTCCTACGAGCAGTACTTC.

The chain couples TRBV7-6 to TRBJ2-7; tentative D call: TRBD1 (5 bases). The V and J ends lost 0 bases and 7 bases respectively, with 16 bases between them. Germline CDR1 and CDR2: SGHVS and FNYEAQ. CDR3 length: 15 residues. The CDR3 DNA reads as TGTGCCAGCAGCTTAGCGCTGTCAGGGCAGGGTGAGCAGTACTTC. It yields the protein CASSLALSGQGEQYF.

V is TRBV28 and J is TRBJ2-7, with TRBD1 matching over 7 bases. This CDR3 region has 13 residues. V trimming: 6 bases; J trimming: 4 bases; junction bases outside the gene matches: 6. Germline V CDR1 and CDR2: MDHEN, SYDVKM. CDR3 amino acids: CASRGQVRYEQYF. For the CDR3, the DNA is TGTGCCAGCAGAGGACAGGTTCGGTACGAGCAGTACTTC.

V usage is TRBV28 and J usage is TRBJ1-3; weak D call: TRBD1 (6 bases). Trimming shortened V by 2 bases and J by 4 bases, and 12 bases separated the two germline ends. Germline CDR1 and CDR2: MDHEN and SYDVKM. This CDR3 has 15 residues. The CDR3 is CASSLRARGGNTIYF. Written as DNA, the CDR3 is TGTGCCAGCAGTTTAAGGGCCAGGGGAGGAAACACCATATATTTT.

The chain carries TRBV28 and TRBJ1-5; D not certain. The CDR3 runs to 12 residues. Trimming took 6 bases from V and 5 from J, leaving 8 bases between them. Germline V gene sequence: CDR1 MDHEN, CDR2 SYDVKM. The CDR3 DNA is TGTGCCAGCAGGATTGCGGATCAGCCCCAGCATTTT. Protein product: CASRIADQPQHF. Filled out from reference TRBV28 and TRBJ1-5, the complete variable domain reads DVKVTQSSRYLVKRTGEKVFLECVQDMDHENMFWYRQDPGLGLRLIYFSYDVKMKEKGDIPEGYSVSREKKERFSLILESASTNQTSMYLCASRIADQPQHFGDGTRLSIL.

The chain recombines TRBV7-6 with TRBJ2-3; D is possibly TRBD2 (5 bases). The V and J ends lost 5 bases and 1 base respectively, with 16 bases between them. CDR3 size: 16 residues. Germline CDR1 and CDR2: SGHVS and FNYEAQ. The DNA of the CDR3 is TGTGCCAGCAGCAAAAGCTCGGGGAGACGCACAGATACGCAGTATTTT. It codes for CASSKSSGRRTDTQYF.

The rearrangement links TRBV11-2 to TRBJ2-1, with D maybe TRBD2 (5 bases). The germline CDR1 and CDR2 sequences are SGHAT and FQNNGV. Trimming pared 5 bases from V and 12 bases from J, leaving 14 bases between. The CDR3 loop spans 12 amino acids. The CDR3 nucleotides read TGTGCCAGCAGCCCGGACTCACACGGGCAGTTCTTC. It encodes CASSPDSHGQFF.

This clone occurred once. The gene calls are TRBV2 and TRBJ2-3; D is perhaps TRBD1 (6 bases). The germline V and J ends were trimmed by 5 bases and 1 base, with 16 bases remaining between them. CDR1 is SNHLY and CDR2 is FYNNEI in the germline V gene. The CDR3 is 16 residues long. CDR3 loop: CASSPYRAGGTDTQYF. For the CDR3, the DNA is TGTGCCAGCAGTCCCTATAGGGCAGGGGGCACAGATACGCAGTATTTT.

The chain joins TRBV5-1 to TRBJ1-6, with 7 bases aligning to TRBD1. Germline trimming cut 4 bases from V and 7 bases from J; bases unmatched to any gene: 11. CDR3 length equals 16 residues. Germline loops: CDR1 SGHRS, CDR2 YFSETQ. This CDR3 reads CASSPTGHLGNSPLHF. CDR3 bases: TGCGCCAGCAGCCCGACAGGGCACTTAGGGAATTCACCCCTCCACTTT. The whole variable domain, filled in from reference TRBV5-1 and TRBJ1-6, reads KAGVTQTPRYLIKTRGQQVTLSCSPISGHRSVSWYQQTPGQGLQFLFEYFSETQRNKGNFPGRFSGRQFSNSRSEMNVSTLELGDSALYLCASSPTGHLGNSPLHFGNGTRLTVT.

The chain recombines TRBV28 with TRBJ1-4; no clear D. The CDR3 extends over 16 amino acids. Trimming stripped 6 bases from V and 5 bases from J, with 19 bases between. Germline CDR1 is MDHEN and CDR2 is SYDVKM. This CDR3 is CASRPPPPRSNEKLFF. CDR3 DNA: TGTGCCAGCAGACCCCCGCCGCCCAGATCGAATGAAAAACTGTTTTTT.